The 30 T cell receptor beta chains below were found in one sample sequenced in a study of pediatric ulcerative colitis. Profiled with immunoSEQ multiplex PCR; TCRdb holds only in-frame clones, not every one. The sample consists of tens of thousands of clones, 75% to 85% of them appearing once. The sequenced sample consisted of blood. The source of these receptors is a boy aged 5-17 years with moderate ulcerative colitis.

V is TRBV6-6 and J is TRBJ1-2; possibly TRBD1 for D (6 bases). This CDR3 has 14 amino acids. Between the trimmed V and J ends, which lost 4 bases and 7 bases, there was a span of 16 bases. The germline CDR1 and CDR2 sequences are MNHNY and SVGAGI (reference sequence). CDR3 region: CASSSQGGGAGYTF. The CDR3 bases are TGTGCCAGCAGTTCCCAGGGAGGGGGAGCTGGCTACACCTTC.

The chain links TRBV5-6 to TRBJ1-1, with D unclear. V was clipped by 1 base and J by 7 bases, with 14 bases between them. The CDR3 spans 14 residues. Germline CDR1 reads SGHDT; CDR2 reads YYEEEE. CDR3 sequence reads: CASSLLQESNEAFF. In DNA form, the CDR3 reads TGTGCCAGCAGCTTGCTGCAGGAAAGCAATGAAGCTTTCTTT.

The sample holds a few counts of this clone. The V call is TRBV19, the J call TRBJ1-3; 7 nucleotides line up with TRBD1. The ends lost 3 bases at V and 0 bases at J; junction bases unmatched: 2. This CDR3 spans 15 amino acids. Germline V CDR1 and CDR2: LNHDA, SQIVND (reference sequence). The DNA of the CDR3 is TGTGCCAGTAGTATGGGACAGTACTCTGGAAACACCATATATTTT. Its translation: CASSMGQYSGNTIYF.

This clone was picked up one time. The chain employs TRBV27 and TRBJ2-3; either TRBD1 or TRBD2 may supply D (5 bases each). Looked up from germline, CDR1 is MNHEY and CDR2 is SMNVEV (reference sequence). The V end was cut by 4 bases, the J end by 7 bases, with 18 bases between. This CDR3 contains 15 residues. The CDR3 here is CASSSRAEGRNTQYF. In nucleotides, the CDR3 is TGTGCCAGCAGTTCCCGGGCCGAGGGACGTAATACGCAGTATTTT.

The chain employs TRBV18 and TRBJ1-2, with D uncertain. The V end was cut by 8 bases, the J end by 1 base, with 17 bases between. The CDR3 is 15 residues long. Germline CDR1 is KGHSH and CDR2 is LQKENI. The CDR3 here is CASAPGPLHNYGYTF. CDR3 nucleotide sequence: TGTGCCAGCGCCCCCGGGCCCCTTCATAACTATGGCTACACCTTC.

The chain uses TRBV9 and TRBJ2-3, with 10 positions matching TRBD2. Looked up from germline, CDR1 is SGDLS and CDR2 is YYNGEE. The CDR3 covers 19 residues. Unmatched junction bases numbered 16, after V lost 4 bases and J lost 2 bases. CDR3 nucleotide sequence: TGTGCCAGCAGCAAACGACTACCGGACCTAGCGGGGGACACAGATACGCAGTATTTT. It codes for CASSKRLPDLAGDTDTQYF.

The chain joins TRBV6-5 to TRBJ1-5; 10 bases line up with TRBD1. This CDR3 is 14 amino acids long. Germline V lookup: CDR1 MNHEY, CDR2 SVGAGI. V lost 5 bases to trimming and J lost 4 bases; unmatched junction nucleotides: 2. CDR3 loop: CASSADRGNQPQHF. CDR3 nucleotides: TGTGCCAGCAGTGCGGACAGGGGGAATCAGCCCCAGCATTTT.

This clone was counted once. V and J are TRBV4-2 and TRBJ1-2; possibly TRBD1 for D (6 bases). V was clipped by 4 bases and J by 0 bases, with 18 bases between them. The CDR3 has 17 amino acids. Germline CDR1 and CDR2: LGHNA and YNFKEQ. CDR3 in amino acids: CASSPRGGEEANYGYTF. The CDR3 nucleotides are TGTGCCAGCAGCCCAAGGGGGGGGGAGGAAGCTAACTATGGCTACACCTTC.

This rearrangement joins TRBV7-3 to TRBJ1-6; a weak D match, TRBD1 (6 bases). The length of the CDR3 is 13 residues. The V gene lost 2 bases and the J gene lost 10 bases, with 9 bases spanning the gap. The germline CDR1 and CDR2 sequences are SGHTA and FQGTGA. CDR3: CASSLGGNSPLHF. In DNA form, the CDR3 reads TGTGCCAGCAGCTTAGGGGGCAACTCACCCCTCCACTTT. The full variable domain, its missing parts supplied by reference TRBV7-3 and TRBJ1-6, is GAGVSQTPSNKVTEKGKYVELRCDPISGHTALYWYRQSLGQGPEFLIYFQGTGAADDSGLPNDRFFAVRPEGSVSTLKIQRTERGDSAVYLCASSLGGNSPLHFGNGTRLTVT.

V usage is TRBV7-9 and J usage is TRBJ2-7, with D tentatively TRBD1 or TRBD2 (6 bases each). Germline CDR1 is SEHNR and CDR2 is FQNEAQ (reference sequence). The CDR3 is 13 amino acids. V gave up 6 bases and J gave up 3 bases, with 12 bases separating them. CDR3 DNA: TGTGCCAGCAGTGGGGGGCTAGTCTACGAGCAGTACTTC. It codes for CASSGGLVYEQYF.

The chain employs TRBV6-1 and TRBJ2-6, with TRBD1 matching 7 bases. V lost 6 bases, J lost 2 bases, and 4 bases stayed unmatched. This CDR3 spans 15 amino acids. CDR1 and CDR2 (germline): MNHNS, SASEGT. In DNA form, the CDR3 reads TGTGCCAGCAGGCAAACAGGGGCTGGGGCCAACGTCCTGACTTTC. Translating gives CASRQTGAGANVLTF.

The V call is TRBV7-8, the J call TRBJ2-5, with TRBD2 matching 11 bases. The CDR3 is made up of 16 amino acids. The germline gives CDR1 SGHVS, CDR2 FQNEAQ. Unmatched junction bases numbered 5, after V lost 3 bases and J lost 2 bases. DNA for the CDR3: TGTGCCAGCAGCTTCTGGGTAGCGGGGGGGCAAGAGACCCAGTACTTC. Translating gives CASSFWVAGGQETQYF.

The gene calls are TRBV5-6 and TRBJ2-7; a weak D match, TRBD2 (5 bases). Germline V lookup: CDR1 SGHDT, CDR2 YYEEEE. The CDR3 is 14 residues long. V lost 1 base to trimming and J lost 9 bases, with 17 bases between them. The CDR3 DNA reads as TGTGCCAGCAGCTTGTGGAGTCTCTACGAGGGGCAGTACTTC. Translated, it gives CASSLWSLYEGQYF. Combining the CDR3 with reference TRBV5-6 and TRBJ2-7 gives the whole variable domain DAGVTQSPTHLIKTRGQQVTLRCSPKSGHDTVSWYQQALGQGPQFIFQYYEEEERQRGNFPDRFSGHQFPNYSSELNVNALLLGDSALYLCASSLWSLYEGQYFGPGTRLTVT.

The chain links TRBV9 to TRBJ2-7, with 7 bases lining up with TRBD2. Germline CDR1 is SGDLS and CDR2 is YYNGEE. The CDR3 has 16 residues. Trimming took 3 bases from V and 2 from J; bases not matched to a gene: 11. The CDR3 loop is CASSADWGAGTYEQYF. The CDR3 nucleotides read TGTGCCAGCAGCGCTGACTGGGGAGCGGGGACCTACGAGCAGTACTTC.

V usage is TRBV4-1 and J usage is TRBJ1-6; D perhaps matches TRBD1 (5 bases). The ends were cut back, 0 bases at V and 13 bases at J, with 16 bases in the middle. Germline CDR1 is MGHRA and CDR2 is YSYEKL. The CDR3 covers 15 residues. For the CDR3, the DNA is TGCGCCAGCAGCCAAGATCCGGGGGTCGGTCCCCCCCTCCACTTT. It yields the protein CASSQDPGVGPPLHF.

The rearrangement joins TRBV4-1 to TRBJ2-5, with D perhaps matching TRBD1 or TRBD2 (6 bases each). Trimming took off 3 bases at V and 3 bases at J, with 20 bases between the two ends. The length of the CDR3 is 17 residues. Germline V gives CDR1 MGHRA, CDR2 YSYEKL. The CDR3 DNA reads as TGCGCCAGCAGCCACCTAGGGGGGTCGGGAGCAAAAGAGACCCAGTACTTC. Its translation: CASSHLGGSGAKETQYF.

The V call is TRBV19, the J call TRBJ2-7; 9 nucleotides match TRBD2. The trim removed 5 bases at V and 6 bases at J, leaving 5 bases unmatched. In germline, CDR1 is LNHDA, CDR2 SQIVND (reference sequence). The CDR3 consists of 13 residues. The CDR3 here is CASSGGRASEQYF. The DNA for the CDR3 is TGTGCCAGTAGTGGCGGGAGGGCCTCCGAGCAGTACTTC.

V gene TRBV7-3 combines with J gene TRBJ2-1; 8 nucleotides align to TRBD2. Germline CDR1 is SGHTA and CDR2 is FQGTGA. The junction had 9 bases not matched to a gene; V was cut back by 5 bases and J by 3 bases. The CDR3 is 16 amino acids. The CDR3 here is CASSPSAGVLYNEQFF. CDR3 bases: TGTGCCAGCAGCCCATCAGCGGGAGTGCTCTACAATGAGCAGTTCTTC.

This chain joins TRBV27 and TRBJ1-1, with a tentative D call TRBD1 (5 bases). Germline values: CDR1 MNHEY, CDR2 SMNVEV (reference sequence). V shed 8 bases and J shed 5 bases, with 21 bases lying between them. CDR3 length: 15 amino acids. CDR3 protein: CASSLGPLGGTEAFF. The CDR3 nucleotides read TGTGCCAGCTCACTGGGGCCGCTAGGAGGGACTGAAGCTTTCTTT.

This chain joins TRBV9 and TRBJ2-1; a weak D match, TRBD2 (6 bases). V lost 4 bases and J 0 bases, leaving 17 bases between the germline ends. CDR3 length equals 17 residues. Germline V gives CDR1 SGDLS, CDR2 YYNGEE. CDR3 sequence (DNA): TGTGCCAGCAGCCCTCAAGGAGGGGACCCCTCCTACAATGAGCAGTTCTTC. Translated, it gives CASSPQGGDPSYNEQFF.

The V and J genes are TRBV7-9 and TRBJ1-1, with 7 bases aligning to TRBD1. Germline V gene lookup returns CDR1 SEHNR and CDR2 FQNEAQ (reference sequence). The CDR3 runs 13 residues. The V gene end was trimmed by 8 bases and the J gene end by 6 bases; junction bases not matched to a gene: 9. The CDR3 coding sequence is TGTGCCAGCTGGCAGGGGGGCGTTGCTGAAGCTTTCTTT. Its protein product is CASWQGGVAEAFF.

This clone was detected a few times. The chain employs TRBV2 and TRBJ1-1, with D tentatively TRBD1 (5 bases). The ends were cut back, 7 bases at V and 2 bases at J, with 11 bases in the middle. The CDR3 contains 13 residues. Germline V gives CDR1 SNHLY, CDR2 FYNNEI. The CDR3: CASTRGLNTEAFF. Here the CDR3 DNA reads TGTGCCAGCACTCGGGGACTCAACACTGAAGCTTTCTTT.

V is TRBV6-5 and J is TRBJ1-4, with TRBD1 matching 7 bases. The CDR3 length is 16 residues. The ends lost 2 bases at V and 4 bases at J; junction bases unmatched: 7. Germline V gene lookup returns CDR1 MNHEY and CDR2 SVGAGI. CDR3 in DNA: TGTGCCAGCAGTTACCGTTTTACAGGGGTTAATGAAAAACTGTTTTTT. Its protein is CASSYRFTGVNEKLFF.

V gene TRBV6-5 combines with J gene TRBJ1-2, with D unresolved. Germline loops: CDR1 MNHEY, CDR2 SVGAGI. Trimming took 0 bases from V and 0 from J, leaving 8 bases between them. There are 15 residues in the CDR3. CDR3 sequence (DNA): TGTGCCAGCAGTTACTCTCTCCTCACTAACTATGGCTACACCTTC. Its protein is CASSYSLLTNYGYTF.

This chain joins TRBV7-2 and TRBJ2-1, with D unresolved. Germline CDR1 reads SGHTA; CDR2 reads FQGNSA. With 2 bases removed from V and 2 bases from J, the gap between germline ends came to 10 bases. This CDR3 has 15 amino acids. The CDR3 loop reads CASSLRQDAYNEQFF. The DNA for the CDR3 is TGTGCCAGCAGCTTACGGCAAGATGCCTACAATGAGCAGTTCTTC. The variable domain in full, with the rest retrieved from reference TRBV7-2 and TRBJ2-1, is GAGVSQSPSNKVTEKGKDVELRCDPISGHTALYWYRQSLGQGLEFLIYFQGNSAPDKSGLPSDRFSAERTGGSVSTLTIQRTQQEDSAVYLCASSLRQDAYNEQFFGPGTRLTVL.

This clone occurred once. Written as DNA, the CDR3 is TGTGCCAGCAGTCTTACTAGCGGTACCTACAATGAGCAGTTCTTC. Translating it yields CASSLTSGTYNEQFF. This rearrangement joins TRBV6-1 to TRBJ2-1, with 8 positions matching TRBD2. The V gene end was trimmed by 5 bases and the J gene end by 2 bases; junction bases not matched to a gene: 5. Looked up from germline, CDR1 is MNHNS and CDR2 is SASEGT. The CDR3 loop spans 15 amino acids.

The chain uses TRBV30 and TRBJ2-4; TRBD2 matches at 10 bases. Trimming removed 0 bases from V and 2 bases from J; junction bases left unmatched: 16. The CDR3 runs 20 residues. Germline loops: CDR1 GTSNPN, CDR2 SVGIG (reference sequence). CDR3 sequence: CAWSVRGTTSGEGSKNIQYF. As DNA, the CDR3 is TGTGCCTGGAGTGTGAGGGGTACCACTAGCGGGGAGGGTTCCAAAAACATTCAGTACTTC.

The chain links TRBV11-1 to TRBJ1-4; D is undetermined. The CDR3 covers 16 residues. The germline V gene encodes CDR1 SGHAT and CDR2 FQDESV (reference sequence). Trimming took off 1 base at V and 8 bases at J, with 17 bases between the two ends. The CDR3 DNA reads TGTGCCAGCAGCTTAGGGTCGGCAGTCGGCCCCGAAAAACTGTTTTTT. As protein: CASSLGSAVGPEKLFF.

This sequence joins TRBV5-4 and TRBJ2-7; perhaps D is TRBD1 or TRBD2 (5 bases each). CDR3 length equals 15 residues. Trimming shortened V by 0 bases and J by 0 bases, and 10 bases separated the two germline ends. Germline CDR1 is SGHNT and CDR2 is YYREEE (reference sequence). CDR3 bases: TGTGCCAGCAGCTTGGAGGGACCCCGCTCCTACGAGCAGTACTTC. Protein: CASSLEGPRSYEQYF.

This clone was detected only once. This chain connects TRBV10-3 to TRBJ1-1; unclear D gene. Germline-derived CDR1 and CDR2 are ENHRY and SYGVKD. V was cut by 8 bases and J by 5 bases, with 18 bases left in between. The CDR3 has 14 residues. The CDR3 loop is CAISLINTGTEAFF. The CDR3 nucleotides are TGTGCCATCTCCCTGATAAACACCGGAACTGAAGCTTTCTTT.